This record concerns one T cell receptor (beta chain) sequence. The antigen is undetermined. Each of the patients experienced relapse following autologous stem cell transplantation, and their brentuximab vedotin exposure differed. This sample is part of a study of PD-1 blockade in classical Hodgkin lymphoma. Study results and caveats: Baseline diversity in complete responders resembled that of newly diagnosed patients. Diversity in CD4+ TCRs, unlike that measured in CD8+ TCRs, had risen significantly by C4D1. Although disease activity or prior therapy may be involved, causes of the repertoire differences remain undefined.

Clones were read by immunoSEQ multiplex PCR, and TCRdb kept only the in-frame ones, dropping some. The sample includes 50,000 to 75,000 clones, 88% seen only once; the top ten take 5% to 6%. The germline CDR1 and CDR2 sequences are SEHNR and FQNEAQ (reference sequence). V was pared by 1 base and J by 0 bases, with 12 bases between. This CDR3 comprises 16 residues. The sample consisted of peripheral blood mononuclear cells (PBMCs), taken before the second cycle of nivolumab. This TCR was recovered from a human donor with classical Hodgkin lymphoma. The chain recombines TRBV7-9 with TRBJ1-2; the D gene is possibly TRBD1 (6 bases). The chain's CDR3 is CASSLGTVPANYGYTF. CDR3 nucleotide sequence: TGTGCCAGCAGCTTAGGGACAGTCCCGGCTAACTATGGCTACACCTTC.